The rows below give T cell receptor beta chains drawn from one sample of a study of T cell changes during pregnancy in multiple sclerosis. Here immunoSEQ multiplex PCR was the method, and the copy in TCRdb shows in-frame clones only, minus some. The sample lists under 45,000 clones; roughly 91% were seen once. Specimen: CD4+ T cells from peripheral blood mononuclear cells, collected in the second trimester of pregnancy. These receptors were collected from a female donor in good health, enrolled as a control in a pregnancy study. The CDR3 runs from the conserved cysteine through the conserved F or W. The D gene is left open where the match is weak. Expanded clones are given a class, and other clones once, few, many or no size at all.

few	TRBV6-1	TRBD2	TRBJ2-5	CASRPELAAQETQYF	TGTGCCAGCAGACCCGAACTAGCGGCGCAAGAGACCCAGTACTTC
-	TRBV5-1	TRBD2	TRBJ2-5	CASSSGLAGAQMETQYF	TGCGCCAGCAGCTCGGGACTAGCGGGGGCCCAGATGGAGACCCAGTACTTC
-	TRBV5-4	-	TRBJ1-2	CASSRLTDNYGYTF	TGTGCCAGCAGCCGTCTTACAGATAACTATGGCTACACCTTC
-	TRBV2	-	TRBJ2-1	CASSETSYNEQFF	TGTGCCAGCAGTGAAACTAGCTACAATGAGCAGTTCTTC
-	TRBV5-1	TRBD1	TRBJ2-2	CASSIQGDGELFF	TGCGCCAGCAGCATACAGGGGGACGGGGAGCTGTTTTTT
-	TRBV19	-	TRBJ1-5	CASNFVGDQPQHF	TGTGCCAGTAACTTCGTCGGGGATCAGCCCCAGCATTTT
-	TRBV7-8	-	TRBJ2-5	CASSLAPTETQYF	TGTGCCAGCAGCTTAGCTCCTACGGAGACCCAGTACTTC
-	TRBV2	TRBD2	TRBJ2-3	CASRRGASGATDTQYF	TGTGCCAGCAGGAGGGGGGCTAGCGGGGCCACAGATACGCAGTATTTT
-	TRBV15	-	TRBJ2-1	CATSREGGADEQFF	TGTGCCACCAGCAGAGAGGGGGGGGCGGATGAGCAGTTCTTC
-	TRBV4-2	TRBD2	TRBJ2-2	CASSQDLETSRSGELFF	TGTGCCAGCAGCCAAGATCTCGAGACTAGCCGGTCCGGGGAGCTGTTTTTT
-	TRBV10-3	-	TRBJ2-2	CAISEPSGRSLTGGELFF	TGTGCCATCAGTGAGCCGAGCGGGCGTTCTTTAACGGGCGGGGAGCTGTTTTTT
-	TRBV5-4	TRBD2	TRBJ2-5	CASSPYSGGAGETQYF	TGTGCCAGCAGCCCTTATAGCGGGGGGGCCGGAGAGACCCAGTACTTC
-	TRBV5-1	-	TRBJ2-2	CASSFGGQGTGELFF	TGCGCCAGCAGCTTTGGGGGCCAGGGCACCGGGGAGCTGTTTTTT
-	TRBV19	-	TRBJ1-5	CASNRRGSNQPQHF	TGTGCCAGTAACCGAAGGGGCAGCAATCAGCCCCAGCATTTT
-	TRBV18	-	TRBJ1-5	CASSPRAGGADQPQHF	TGTGCCAGCTCCCCCAGGGCGGGGGGGGCAGATCAGCCCCAGCATTTT
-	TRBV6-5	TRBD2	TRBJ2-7	CASSRTSGTYEQYF	TGTGCCAGCAGTCGGACTAGCGGGACCTACGAGCAGTACTTC
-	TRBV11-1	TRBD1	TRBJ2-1	CASSLNRGNEQFF	TGTGCCAGCAGCTTAAACAGGGGGAATGAGCAGTTCTTC
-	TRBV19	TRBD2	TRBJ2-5	CASSIGRVGETQYF	TGTGCCAGTAGTATTGGGAGGGTGGGGGAGACCCAGTACTTC
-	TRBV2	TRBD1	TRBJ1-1	CASSGTANTEAFF	TGTGCCAGTTCCGGGACAGCGAACACTGAAGCTTTCTTT
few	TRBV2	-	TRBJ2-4	CASTSGKDGKNIQYF	TGTGCCAGCACCTCGGGTAAAGATGGCAAAAACATTCAGTACTTC
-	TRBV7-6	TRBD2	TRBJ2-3	CASSLLASGIGDTQYF	TGTGCCAGCAGCTTATTGGCCAGCGGGATAGGAGATACGCAGTATTTT
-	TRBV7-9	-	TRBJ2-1	CASSLELAFHEQFF	TGTGCCAGCAGCTTGGAACTAGCTTTCCATGAGCAGTTCTTC
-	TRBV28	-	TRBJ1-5	CASSFTGLVQPQHF	TGTGCCAGCAGTTTCACAGGGTTGGTTCAGCCCCAGCATTTT
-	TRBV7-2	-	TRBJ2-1	CASSLAQLNEQFF	TGTGCCAGCAGCTTGGCACAGTTAAATGAGCAGTTCTTC